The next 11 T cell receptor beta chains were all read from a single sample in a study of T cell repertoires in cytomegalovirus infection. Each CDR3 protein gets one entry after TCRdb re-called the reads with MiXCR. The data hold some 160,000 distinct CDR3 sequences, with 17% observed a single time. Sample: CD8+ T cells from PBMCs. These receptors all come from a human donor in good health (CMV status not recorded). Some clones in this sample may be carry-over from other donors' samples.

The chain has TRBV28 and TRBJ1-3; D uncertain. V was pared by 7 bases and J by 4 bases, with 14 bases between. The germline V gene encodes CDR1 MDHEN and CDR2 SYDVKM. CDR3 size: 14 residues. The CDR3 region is CASTPNQDGNTIYF. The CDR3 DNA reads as TGTGCCAGCACCCCGAACCAAGACGGAAACACCATATATTTT.

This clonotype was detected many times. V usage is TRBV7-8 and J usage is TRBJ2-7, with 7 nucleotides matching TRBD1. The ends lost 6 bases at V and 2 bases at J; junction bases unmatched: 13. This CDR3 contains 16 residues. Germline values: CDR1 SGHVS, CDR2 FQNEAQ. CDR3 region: CASRQTPGQTAYEQYF. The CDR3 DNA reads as TGTGCCAGCAGACAAACCCCGGGACAGACGGCCTACGAGCAGTACTTC. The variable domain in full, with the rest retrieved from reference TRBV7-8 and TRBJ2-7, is GAGVSQSPRYKVAKRGQDVALRCDPISGHVSLFWYQQALGQGPEFLTYFQNEAQLDKSGLPSDRFFAERPEGSVSTLKIQRTQQEDSAVYLCASRQTPGQTAYEQYFGPGTRLTVT.

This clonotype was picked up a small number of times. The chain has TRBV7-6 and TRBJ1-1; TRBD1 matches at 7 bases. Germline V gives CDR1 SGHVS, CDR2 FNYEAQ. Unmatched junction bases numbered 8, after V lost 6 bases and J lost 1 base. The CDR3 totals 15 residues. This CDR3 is CASSSTRGENTEAFF. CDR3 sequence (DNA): TGTGCCAGCAGTTCGACCAGGGGGGAGAACACTGAAGCTTTCTTT.

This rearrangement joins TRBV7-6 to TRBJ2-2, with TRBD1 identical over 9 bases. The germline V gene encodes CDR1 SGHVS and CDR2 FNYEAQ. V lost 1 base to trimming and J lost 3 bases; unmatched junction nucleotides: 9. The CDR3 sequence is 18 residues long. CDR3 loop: CASSLVPTGTGYTGELFF. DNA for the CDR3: TGTGCCAGCAGCTTAGTTCCAACCGGGACAGGGTACACCGGGGAGCTGTTTTTT.

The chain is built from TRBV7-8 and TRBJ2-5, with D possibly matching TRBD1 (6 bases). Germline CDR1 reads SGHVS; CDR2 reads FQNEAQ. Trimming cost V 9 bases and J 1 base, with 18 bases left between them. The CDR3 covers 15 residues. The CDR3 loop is CASISLQGPQETQYF. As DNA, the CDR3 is TGTGCCAGTATAAGCCTACAGGGTCCCCAAGAGACCCAGTACTTC.

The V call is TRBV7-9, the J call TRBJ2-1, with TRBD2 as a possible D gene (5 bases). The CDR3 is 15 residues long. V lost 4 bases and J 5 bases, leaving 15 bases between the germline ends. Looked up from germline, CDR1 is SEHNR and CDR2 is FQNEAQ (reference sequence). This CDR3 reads CASSSPRLRDNEQFF. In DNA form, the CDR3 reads TGTGCCAGCAGCTCCCCCCGGCTGAGGGACAATGAGCAGTTCTTC.

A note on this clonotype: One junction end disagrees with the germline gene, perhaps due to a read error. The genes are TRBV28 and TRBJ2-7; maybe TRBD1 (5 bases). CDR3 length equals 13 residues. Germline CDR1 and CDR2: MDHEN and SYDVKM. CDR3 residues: CASSDRFSYDQYF. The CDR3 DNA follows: TGTGCCAGCAGTGACAGATTCTCCTACGACCAGTACTTC. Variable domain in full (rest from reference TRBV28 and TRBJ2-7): DVKVTQSSRYLVKRTGEKVFLECVQDMDHENMFWYRQDPGLGLRLIYFSYDVKMKEKGDIPEGYSVSREKKERFSLILESASTNQTSMYLCASSDRFSYDQYFGPGTRLTVT.

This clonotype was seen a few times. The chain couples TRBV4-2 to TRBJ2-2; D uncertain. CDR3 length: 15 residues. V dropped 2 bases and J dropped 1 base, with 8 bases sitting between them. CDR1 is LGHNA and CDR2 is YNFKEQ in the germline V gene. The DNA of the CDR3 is TGTGCCAGCAGCCAAACCAACTTGAACACCGGGGAGCTGTTTTTT. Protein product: CASSQTNLNTGELFF.

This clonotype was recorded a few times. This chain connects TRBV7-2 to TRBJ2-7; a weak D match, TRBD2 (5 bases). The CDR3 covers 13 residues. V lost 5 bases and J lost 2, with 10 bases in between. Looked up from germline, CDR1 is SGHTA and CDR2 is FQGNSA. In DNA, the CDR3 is TGTGCCAGCAGCCCGGAGGTGGCCTACGAGCAGTACTTC. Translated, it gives CASSPEVAYEQYF.

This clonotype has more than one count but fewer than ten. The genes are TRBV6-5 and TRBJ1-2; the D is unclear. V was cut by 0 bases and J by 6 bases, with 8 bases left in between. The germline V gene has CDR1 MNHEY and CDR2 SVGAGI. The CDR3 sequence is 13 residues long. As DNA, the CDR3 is TGTGCCAGCAGTTACTCGACTAGGGATGGCTACACCTTC. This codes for CASSYSTRDGYTF.

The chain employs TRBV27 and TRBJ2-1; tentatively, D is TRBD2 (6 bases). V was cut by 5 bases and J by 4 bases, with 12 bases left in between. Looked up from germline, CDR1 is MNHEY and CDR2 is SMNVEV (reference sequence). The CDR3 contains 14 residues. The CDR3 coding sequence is TGTGCCAGCAGTCCAACCGGGACTTACAATGAGCAGTTCTTC. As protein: CASSPTGTYNEQFF.